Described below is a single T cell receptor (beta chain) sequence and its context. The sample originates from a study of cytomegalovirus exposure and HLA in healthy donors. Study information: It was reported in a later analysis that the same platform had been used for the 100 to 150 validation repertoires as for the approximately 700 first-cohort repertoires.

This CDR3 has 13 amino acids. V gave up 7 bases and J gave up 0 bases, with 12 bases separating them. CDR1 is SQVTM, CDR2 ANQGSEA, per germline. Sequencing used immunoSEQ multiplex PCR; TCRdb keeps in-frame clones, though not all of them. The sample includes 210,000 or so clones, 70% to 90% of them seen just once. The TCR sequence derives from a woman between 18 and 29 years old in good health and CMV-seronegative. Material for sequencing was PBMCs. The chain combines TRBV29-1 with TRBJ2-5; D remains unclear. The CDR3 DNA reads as TGCAGCGCCAGAGAACTAAACCAAGAGACCCAGTACTTC. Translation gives CSARELNQETQYF.